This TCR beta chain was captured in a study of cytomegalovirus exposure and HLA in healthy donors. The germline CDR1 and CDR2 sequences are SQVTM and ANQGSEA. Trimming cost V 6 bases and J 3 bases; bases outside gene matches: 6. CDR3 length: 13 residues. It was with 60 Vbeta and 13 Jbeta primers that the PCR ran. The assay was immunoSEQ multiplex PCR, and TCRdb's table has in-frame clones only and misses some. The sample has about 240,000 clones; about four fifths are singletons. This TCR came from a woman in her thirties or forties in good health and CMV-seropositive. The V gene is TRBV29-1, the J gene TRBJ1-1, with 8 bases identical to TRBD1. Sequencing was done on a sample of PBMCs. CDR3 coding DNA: TGCAGCGTCGGGACAGGATTGCACACTGAAGCTTTCTTT. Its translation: CSVGTGLHTEAFF.